Below are 22 T cell receptor beta chains sequenced from a single sample in a study of T-cell memory formation after mild COVID-19. TCRdb recomputed calls from the 5' RACE reads with MiXCR, one row per CDR3 protein. The table lists around 7,200 distinct CDR3 sequences, roughly a third of them singletons. The sample was PBMCs or a T cell subset sorted from them (not recorded which). The receptor set was obtained from an adult woman who had mild COVID-19 (a few samples of this study predate the infection). Cell type and time point are not known.

In its sample, this clonotype was seen many times. The chain couples TRBV20-1 to TRBJ1-3; D possibly corresponds to TRBD1 (6 bases). Germline V CDR1 and CDR2: DFQATT, SNEGSKA (reference sequence). CDR3 size: 15 residues. The ends were cut back, 0 bases at V and 11 bases at J, with 20 bases in the middle. CDR3: CSARDRAGAGLSIYF. CDR3 nucleotides: TGCAGTGCTAGAGATCGAGCGGGGGCTGGATTATCCATATATTTT.

This clonotype was seen ten or more times. The chain recombines TRBV4-3 with TRBJ2-5; 7 bases agree with TRBD1. Trimming cost V 2 bases and J 1 base; bases outside gene matches: 4. Germline V gene lookup returns CDR1 LGHNA and CDR2 YSLEER. The CDR3 runs to 15 residues. The CDR3 is CASSQPGQAQETQYF. The DNA of the CDR3 is TGCGCCAGCAGCCAACCCGGACAGGCCCAAGAGACCCAGTACTTC.

This clonotype was detected ten times or more. J is TRBJ2-7 and V is TRBV7-2; TRBD1 agrees at 7 bases. CDR3 length: 15 amino acids. J was trimmed by 7 bases and V by 4 bases; bases with no gene match: 13. CDR1 is SGHTA and CDR2 is FQGNSA in the germline V gene. CDR3 amino acids: CASSYFDRARPEQYF. The CDR3 DNA reads as TGTGCCAGCAGCTACTTCGACAGGGCCAGGCCTGAGCAGTACTTC.

J is TRBJ2-1 and V is TRBV6-5, with a weak D call TRBD1 (6 bases). From germline, CDR1 is MNHEY and CDR2 SVGAGI. This CDR3 region has 12 residues. With 6 bases removed from V and 8 bases from J, the gap between germline ends came to 11 bases. CDR3 DNA: TGTGCCAGCAGCCGCAGGGGAGATGAGCAGTTCTTC. This codes for CASSRRGDEQFF.

In its sample, this clonotype ranks as medium-sized. The chain recombines TRBV5-6 with TRBJ1-5; possible D gene TRBD1, 6 bases. In germline, CDR1 is SGHDT, CDR2 YYEEEE. V lost 6 bases and J lost 6, with 16 bases in between. The CDR3 is 14 amino acids. CDR3 loop: CASTLKTGSQPQHF. The DNA for the CDR3 is TGTGCCAGCACCTTAAAGACAGGCAGTCAGCCCCAGCATTTT.

J is TRBJ2-7 and V is TRBV2; possible D gene TRBD2, 6 bases. The CDR3 sequence is 15 residues long. Trimming removed 0 bases at V and 0 bases at J, with 9 bases between. Germline assignment: CDR1 SNHLY and CDR2 FYNNEI. The DNA for the CDR3 is TGTGCCAGCAGTGAAGCGCGGGGCCCCTCCTACGAGCAGTACTTC. This translates into CASSEARGPSYEQYF.

This clonotype has a count of ten or more. This rearrangement joins TRBV7-9 to TRBJ1-4, with D uncertain. Trimming cost V 7 bases and J 8 bases, with 11 bases left between them. CDR3 length equals 12 residues. In germline, CDR1 is SEHNR, CDR2 FQNEAQ (reference sequence). The CDR3 DNA is TGTGCCAGCAAAGGGCGGCCAGAAAAACTGTTTTTT. It is translated as CASKGRPEKLFF. The full variable domain, its missing parts supplied by reference TRBV7-9 and TRBJ1-4, is DTGVSQNPRHKITKRGQNVTFRCDPISEHNRLYWYRQTLGQGPEFLTYFQNEAQLEKSRLLSDRFSAERPKGSFSTLEIQRTEQGDSAMYLCASKGRPEKLFFGSGTQLSVL.

This clonotype has just one count. This chain links TRBV7-8 with TRBJ2-1; D ambiguous. Looked up from germline, CDR1 is SGHVS and CDR2 is FQNEAQ. This CDR3 has 14 residues. With 1 base removed from V and 8 bases from J, the gap between germline ends came to 12 bases. The CDR3 bases are TGTGCCAGCAGCTTAGGGCCCTCCGGCGATGAGCAGTTCTTC. Protein product: CASSLGPSGDEQFF.

Ten or more counts support this clonotype. The rearrangement links TRBV12-3 or TRBV12-4 to TRBJ1-1, with 7 bases aligning to TRBD1. The CDR3 length is 13 residues. With V trimmed by 4 bases and J by 7 bases, 6 bases remained unmatched. CDR3 amino acids: CASSSLPGGEAFF. CDR3 nucleotide sequence: TGTGCCAGCAGTTCCTTGCCAGGGGGTGAAGCTTTCTTT.

The rearrangement links TRBV3-1 to TRBJ2-1, with TRBD2 as a possible D gene (6 bases). The CDR3 is 11 residues long. Trimming stripped 8 bases from V and 10 bases from J, with 12 bases between. Germline CDR1 reads LGHDT; CDR2 reads YNNKEL (reference sequence). The DNA for the CDR3 is TGTGCCAGCTCGGGAAGCGGGGAGCAGTTCTTC. Translating it yields CASSGSGEQFF.

This chain connects TRBV7-3 to TRBJ2-7, with TRBD2 matching over 7 bases. J gave up 5 bases and V 5 bases, and 15 bases lay outside the gene matches. Germline V gene data show CDR1 as SGHTA and CDR2 as FQGTGA. This CDR3 spans 16 amino acids. CDR3 amino acids: CASSRGEAGNYHEQYF. The CDR3 DNA sequence: TGTGCCAGCAGCCGGGGGGAGGCAGGGAACTACCACGAGCAGTACTTC.

This clonotype was picked up many times. The DNA of the CDR3 is TGTGCCAGCAAACTCTGGGCAGGGCCTCTTGAAGCTTTCTTT. Translating it yields CASKLWAGPLEAFF. The rearrangement uses TRBV6-5 and TRBJ1-1, with D perhaps matching TRBD1 (5 bases). The V gene lost 7 bases and the J gene lost 7 bases, with 19 bases spanning the gap. This CDR3 spans 14 amino acids. Germline V lookup: CDR1 MNHEY, CDR2 SVGAGI.

This clonotype is deemed medium-sized. CDR3 amino acids: CASSYLTDSFTDTQYF. CDR3 DNA: TGTGCCAGCAGTTACTTGACCGACAGTTTCACAGATACGCAGTATTTT. The chain joins TRBV6-2 or TRBV6-3 to TRBJ2-3; a possible D gene is TRBD1 (5 bases). This CDR3 contains 16 residues. V was clipped by 1 base and J by 2 bases, with 13 bases between them. Germline V gene sequence: CDR1 MNHEY, CDR2 SVGEGT.

The chain recombines TRBV5-4 with TRBJ2-2; D might be TRBD1 (6 bases). The CDR3 spans 14 residues. From germline, CDR1 is SGHNT and CDR2 YYREEE (reference sequence). The V gene lost 4 bases and the J gene lost 4 bases, with 11 bases spanning the gap. The CDR3 DNA follows: TGTGCCAGCAGCGCAGGGGTGGCCACCGGGGAGCTGTTTTTT. Protein: CASSAGVATGELFF.

This clonotype came up many times. CDR3 region: CAWSPDKGASEQFF. The CDR3 region has the DNA TGTGCCTGGAGTCCCGACAAAGGTGCAAGTGAGCAGTTCTTC. This chain connects TRBV30 to TRBJ2-1; no definite D call. The CDR3 consists of 14 residues. Trimming removed 2 bases from V and 9 bases from J, with 17 bases in between. Germline V gene lookup returns CDR1 GTSNPN and CDR2 SVGIG (reference sequence).

In its sample, this clonotype was seen many times. The chain uses TRBV9 and TRBJ2-3; TRBD1 matches 11 bases. With 4 bases clipped from V and 2 bases from J, the junction kept 6 bases outside the gene matches. CDR1 is SGDLS and CDR2 is YYNGEE in the germline V gene. The CDR3 extends over 16 amino acids. CDR3 coding DNA: TGTGCCAGCAGCCCCGGGGACAGGGGGTCCACAGATACGCAGTATTTT. Its protein product is CASSPGDRGSTDTQYF.

This clonotype was seen at least ten times. The DNA for the CDR3 is TGTGCCAGCAGCGCTACAGGGGGGAGAAGGGAGCAGTACTTC. Translation gives CASSATGGRREQYF. J is TRBJ2-7 and V is TRBV7-2; 8 bases agree with TRBD1. Germline V gives CDR1 SGHTA, CDR2 FQGNSA. Germline trimming cut 5 bases from V and 7 bases from J; bases unmatched to any gene: 10. The length of the CDR3 is 14 residues. The full variable domain, in which reference TRBV7-2 and TRBJ2-7 provide the parts outside the CDR3, is GAGVSQSPSNKVTEKGKDVELRCDPISGHTALYWYRQSLGQGLEFLIYFQGNSAPDKSGLPSDRFSAERTGGSVSTLTIQRTQQEDSAVYLCASSATGGRREQYFGPGTRLTVT.

The chain employs TRBV10-3 and TRBJ2-7; 8 bases align to TRBD1. The length of the CDR3 is 15 residues. Germline V CDR1 and CDR2: ENHRY, SYGVKD. After removal of 3 bases from V and 6 bases from J, the junction contained 10 bases not matched to a gene. The CDR3 nucleotides read TGTGCCATCAGTGACCCGGGCAGGGGGCCGTTCGAGCAGTACTTC. Amino acid sequence: CAISDPGRGPFEQYF.

This clonotype is classed as medium-sized. The chain has TRBV24-1 and TRBJ2-7, with TRBD1 matching over 8 bases. Germline CDR1 and CDR2: KGHDR and SFDVKD. This CDR3 spans 15 amino acids. V trimming: 4 bases; J trimming: 3 bases; junction bases outside the gene matches: 7. The CDR3 loop reads CATSDRTGTLYEQYF. CDR3 DNA sequence: TGTGCCACCAGTGACCGGACAGGGACCCTCTACGAGCAGTACTTC.

This clonotype showed up just once. The V and J genes are TRBV3-1 and TRBJ2-4, with 7 bases fitting TRBD2. The CDR3 extends over 18 amino acids. Per germline, CDR1 LGHDT and CDR2 YNNKEL (reference sequence). V lost 1 base, J lost 0 bases, and 9 bases stayed unmatched. In nucleotides, the CDR3 is TGTGCCAGCAGCCAAGGGGGTAGTGTAGCGGGAGCCAAAAACATTCAGTACTTC. Protein product: CASSQGGSVAGAKNIQYF.

This clonotype was seen many times. The V call is TRBV4-1, the J call TRBJ2-2; D is possibly TRBD1 (5 bases). CDR1 MGHRA and CDR2 YSYEKL come from the germline V gene. This CDR3 contains 17 residues. V shed 0 bases and J shed 5 bases, with 16 bases lying between them. The CDR3 DNA is TGCGCCAGCAGCCAAGATGGCTGGACAAAGGGAACCGGGGAGCTGTTTTTT. Protein: CASSQDGWTKGTGELFF.

This clonotype was seen repeatedly, ten times or more. The chain employs TRBV25-1 and TRBJ1-1; D not certain. The germline V gene has CDR1 MGHDK and CDR2 SYGVNS. With 8 bases removed from V and 8 bases from J, the gap between germline ends came to 12 bases. There are 11 residues in the CDR3. The CDR3 spells CASVSGSEAFF. The CDR3 bases are TGTGCCAGCGTGTCGGGGTCCGAAGCTTTCTTT. The variable domain in full, with the rest retrieved from reference TRBV25-1 and TRBJ1-1, is EADIYQTPRYLVIGTGKKITLECSQTMGHDKMYWYQQDPGMELHLIHYSYGVNSTEKGDLSSESTVSRIRTEHFPLTLESARPSHTSQYLCASVSGSEAFFGQGTRLTVV.